The 3 T cell receptor beta chains below come from one sample, sequenced in a study of Ad26.COV2.S vaccination and SARS-CoV-2 variants. Treatment in this sample: 15 to 20 received Ad26.COV2.S at low or high dose, single or two shots; 5 received placebo; per-sample allocation not given. The samples date from day 63 after the first vaccine or placebo injection. Some clones are missing from TCRdb's copy, which holds only in-frame ones; the method was immunoSEQ multiplex PCR. The sample consists of about 320,000 clones, about 86% of them appearing once. The sequences come from peripheral blood, collected in a trial of Ad26.COV2.S vaccine versus placebo. These receptors were collected from a person between 18 and 59 years old who received the Ad26.COV2.S COVID-19 vaccine or a placebo.

The chain employs TRBV3-1 (or the pseudogene TRBV3-2) and TRBJ1-1; no definite D call. The CDR3 length is 14 residues. V was pared by 2 bases and J by 4 bases, with 11 bases between. CDR1 and CDR2 from the germline V gene are LGHDT and YNNKEL (reference sequence). CDR3 sequence reads: CASSQLDSGTEAFF. The CDR3 DNA is TGTGCCAGCAGCCAACTAGATAGTGGCACTGAAGCTTTCTTT.

The CDR3 spells CASSLRGQSFSEQFF. DNA of the CDR3: TGTGCCAGCAGCCTAAGGGGACAGAGTTTTAGTGAGCAGTTCTTC. This rearrangement joins TRBV7-6 to TRBJ2-1; 7 positions agree with TRBD1. V dropped 5 bases and J dropped 9; count of bases not matched to a gene: 13. Germline V lookup: CDR1 SGHVS, CDR2 FNYEAQ. The length of the CDR3 is 15 residues.

This chain links TRBV27 with TRBJ2-7; TRBD2 is a possible D gene (5 bases). V lost 6 bases and J 2 bases, leaving 11 bases between the germline ends. The V gene's germline CDR1 is MNHEY and CDR2 SMNVEV (reference sequence). There are 13 residues in the CDR3. The CDR3 sequence: CASSSGLTYEQYF. The CDR3 region has the DNA TGTGCCAGCAGCTCCGGACTGACCTACGAGCAGTACTTC.